This TCR beta chain is drawn from a study of T-cell memory formation after mild COVID-19 (dated by TCRdb to the early 2020s). About the full investigation: Most TCR sequence clusters were specific to one of the two donors. T-cell clones expanding and contracting after mild COVID-19 in two donors were tracked by longitudinal TCRalpha and TCRbeta repertoire sequencing. Two young, previously healthy adult volunteers, one female and one male, were included in the cohort. Broader findings and caveats from the paper: The second-wave clones that peaked on day 37 were not confirmed to be SARS-CoV-2 specific. The study covered only a couple of mild cases, and larger cohorts including severe cases with pre-infection samples were considered necessary. Some responding clones were found in pre-infection memory, which suggests that pre-existing cross-reactive memory T cells took part in the SARS-CoV-2 response. From day 15 to 85, contracting clones showed balanced CD4/CD8 phenotypes, whereas a second wave of clones that expanded from day 15 to 37 leaned towards CD4+. Contracting CD4+ clones appeared mostly in the CM and EM memory subsets, whereas CD8+ clones were enriched in EMRA.

These reads were obtained on an Illumina NovaSeq 6000. TCRalpha and TCRbeta cDNA libraries were constructed by 5'RACE with constant-segment primers, with sample barcodes and unique molecular identifiers being introduced. RNA was extracted from every sample with Trizol reagent. The libraries were amplified in two PCR steps, and the second step added a second sample barcode and Illumina TruSeq adapters. Libraries were sequenced on an Illumina NovaSeq with 2 x 150 bp paired-end reads. The original methods were these. Demultiplexing of reads and collapsing into UMI-guided consensus sequences were performed with migec v1.2.7. Using mixcr v2.1.11, UMI consensuses were aligned to TRA and TRB V and J templates and then assembled into clonotypes. A clonotype was counted as expanded or contracted only when both edgeR and NoisET called the clonotype significant, with the noise models trained on biological replicates. For edgeR calls, the thresholds were a false discovery rate-adjusted p below 0.01 and a log2 fold-change of 1. As an exploratory analysis of dynamics, max-normalized trajectories of the 1000 most abundant clonotypes were examined by PCA with hierarchical clustering. Each responding clone was given a CD4 or CD8 phenotype based on the CD4+ and CD8+ repertoires, which had been sequenced separately. TCRdb reprocessing: public reads trimmed at Q25 with fastp, clones called with MiXCR, in-frame beta chains kept. When rows share a CDR3 protein, they turn into one entry using the most common DNA and genes. These V and J calls originate from TCRdb's pipeline instead of the authors' own analysis. The sample data list around 180,000 distinct CDR3 sequences, and approximately 16% of these were observed just once. In total, the top ten clones hold roughly 2.1% of the sample.

With respect to this clonotype: Its antigen specificity is not known. There are no base qualities to consult, and no much larger clone falls within one base.

The germline V gene provides CDR1 SGHAT and CDR2 FQNNGV. The CDR3 contains 13 residues, cysteine and phenylalanine counted. Of all the DNA, just the CDR3 is kept, 39 bases in frame from base 1. The junction carries 9 bases between V and J, which are trimmed by 0 bases and 6 bases respectively. Ficoll-Paque density gradient centrifugation was the method used to isolate PBMCs. The specimen was PBMCs or a T cell subset sorted from them (not recorded which). The chain couples TRBV11-2 to TRBJ2-7; TRBD1 is a possible D gene, resting on 6 matching bases. This sequence originates from an adult woman who had mild COVID-19 (a few samples of this study predate the infection). The sample titles of this study are shuffled in the database, so cell type and time point are left out; the donor was told from shared clones. The DNA sequence reads TGTGCCAGCAGCTTAGAATGGGGGCGCGAGCAGTACTTC. This translates into CASSLEWGREQYF.